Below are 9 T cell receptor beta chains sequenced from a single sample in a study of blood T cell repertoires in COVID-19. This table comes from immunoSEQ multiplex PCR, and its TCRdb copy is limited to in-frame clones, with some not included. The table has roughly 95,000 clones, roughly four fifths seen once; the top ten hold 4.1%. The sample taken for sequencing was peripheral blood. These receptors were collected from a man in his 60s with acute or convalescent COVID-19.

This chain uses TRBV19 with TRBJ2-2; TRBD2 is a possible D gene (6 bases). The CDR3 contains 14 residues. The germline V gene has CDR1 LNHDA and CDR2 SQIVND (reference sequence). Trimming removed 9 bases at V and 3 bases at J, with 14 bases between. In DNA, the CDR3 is TGTGCCAGCCGGTCGGGGGTGGACACCGGGGAGCTGTTTTTT. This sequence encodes CASRSGVDTGELFF.

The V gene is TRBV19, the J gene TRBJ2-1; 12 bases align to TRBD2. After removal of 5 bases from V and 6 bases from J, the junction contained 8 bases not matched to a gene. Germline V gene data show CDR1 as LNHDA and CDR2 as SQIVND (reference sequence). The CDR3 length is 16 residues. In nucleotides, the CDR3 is TGTGCCAGTAGTCCCCTGACTAGCGGGGGACCCAATGAGCAGTTCTTC. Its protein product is CASSPLTSGGPNEQFF.

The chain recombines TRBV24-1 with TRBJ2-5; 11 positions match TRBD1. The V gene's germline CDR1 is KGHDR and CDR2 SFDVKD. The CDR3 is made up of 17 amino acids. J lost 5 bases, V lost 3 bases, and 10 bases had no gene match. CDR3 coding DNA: TGTGCCACCAGTGATCCGGACAGGGGGCTAGGAGTGGAGACCCAGTACTTC. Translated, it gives CATSDPDRGLGVETQYF.

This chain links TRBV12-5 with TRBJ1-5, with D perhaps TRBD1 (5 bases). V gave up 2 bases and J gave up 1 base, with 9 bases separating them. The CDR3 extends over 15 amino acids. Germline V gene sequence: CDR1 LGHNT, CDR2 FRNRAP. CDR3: CASGLTGGSNQPQHF. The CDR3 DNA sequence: TGTGCTAGTGGTTTGACGGGGGGAAGCAATCAGCCCCAGCATTTT.

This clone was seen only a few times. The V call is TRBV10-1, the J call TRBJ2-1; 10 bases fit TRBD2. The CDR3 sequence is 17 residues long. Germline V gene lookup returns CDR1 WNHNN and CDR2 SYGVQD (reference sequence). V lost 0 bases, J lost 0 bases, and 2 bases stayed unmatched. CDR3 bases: TGCGCCAGCAGTGAGTCGCCTAGCGGGAGCTCCTACAATGAGCAGTTCTTC. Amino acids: CASSESPSGSSYNEQFF.

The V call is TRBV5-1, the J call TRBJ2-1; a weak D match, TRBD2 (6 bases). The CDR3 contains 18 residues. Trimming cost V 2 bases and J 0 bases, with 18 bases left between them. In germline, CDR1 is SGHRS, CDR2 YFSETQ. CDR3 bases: TGCGCCAGCAGCTTTCTAGCGACCGGCCTAAGCTCCTACAATGAGCAGTTCTTC. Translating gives CASSFLATGLSSYNEQFF.

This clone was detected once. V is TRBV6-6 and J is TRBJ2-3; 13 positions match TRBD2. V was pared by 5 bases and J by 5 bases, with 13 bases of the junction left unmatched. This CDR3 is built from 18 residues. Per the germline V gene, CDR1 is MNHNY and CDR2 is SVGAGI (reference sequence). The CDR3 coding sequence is TGTGCCAGCAGTCCGGGACAGGGGACTAGCGGGACAAAAGATACGCAGTATTTT. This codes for CASSPGQGTSGTKDTQYF.

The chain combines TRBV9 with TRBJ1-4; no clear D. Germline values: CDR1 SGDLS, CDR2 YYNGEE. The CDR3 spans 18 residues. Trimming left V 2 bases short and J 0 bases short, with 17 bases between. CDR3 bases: TGTGCCAGCAGCGTCCGACATCCTATCTTTGCAACTAATGAAAAACTGTTTTTT. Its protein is CASSVRHPIFATNEKLFF.

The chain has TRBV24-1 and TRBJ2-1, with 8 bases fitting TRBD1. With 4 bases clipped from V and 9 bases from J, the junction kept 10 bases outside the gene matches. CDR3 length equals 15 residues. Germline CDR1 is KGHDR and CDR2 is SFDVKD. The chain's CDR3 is CATSDSPPGGLEQFF. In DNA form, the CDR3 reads TGTGCCACCAGTGACTCTCCGCCAGGGGGCCTTGAGCAGTTCTTC.